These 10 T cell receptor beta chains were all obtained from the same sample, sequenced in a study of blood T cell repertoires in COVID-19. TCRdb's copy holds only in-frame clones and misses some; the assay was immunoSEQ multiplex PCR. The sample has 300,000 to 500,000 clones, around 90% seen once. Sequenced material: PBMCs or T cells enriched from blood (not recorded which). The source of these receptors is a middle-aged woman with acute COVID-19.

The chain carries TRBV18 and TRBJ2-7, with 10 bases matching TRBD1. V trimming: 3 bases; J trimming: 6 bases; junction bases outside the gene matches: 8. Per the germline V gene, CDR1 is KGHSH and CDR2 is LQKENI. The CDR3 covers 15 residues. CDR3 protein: CASSPPGQGSGEQYF. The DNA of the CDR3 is TGTGCCAGCTCACCTCCGGGACAGGGGTCTGGCGAGCAGTACTTC.

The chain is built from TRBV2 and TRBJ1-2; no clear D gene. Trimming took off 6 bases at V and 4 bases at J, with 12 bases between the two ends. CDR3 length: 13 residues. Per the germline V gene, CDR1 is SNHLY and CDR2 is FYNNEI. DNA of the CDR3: TGTGCCAGCAGCCTCAGGTCTATCTATGGCTACACCTTC. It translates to CASSLRSIYGYTF.

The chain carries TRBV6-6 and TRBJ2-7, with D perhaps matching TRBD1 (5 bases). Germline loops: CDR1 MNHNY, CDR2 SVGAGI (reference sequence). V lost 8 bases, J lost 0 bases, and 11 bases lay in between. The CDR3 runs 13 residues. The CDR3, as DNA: TGTGCCAGCGGGAAAACAGGCTCCTACGAGCAGTACTTC. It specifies CASGKTGSYEQYF.

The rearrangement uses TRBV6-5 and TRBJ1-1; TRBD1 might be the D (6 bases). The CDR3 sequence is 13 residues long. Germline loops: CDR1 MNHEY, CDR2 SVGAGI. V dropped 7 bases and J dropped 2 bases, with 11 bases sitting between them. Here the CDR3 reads CASTRTANTEAFF. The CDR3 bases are TGTGCCAGCACCAGGACAGCAAACACTGAAGCTTTCTTT.

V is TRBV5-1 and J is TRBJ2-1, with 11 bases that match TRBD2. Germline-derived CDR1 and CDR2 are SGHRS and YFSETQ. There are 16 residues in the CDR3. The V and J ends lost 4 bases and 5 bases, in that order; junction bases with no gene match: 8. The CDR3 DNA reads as TGCGCCAGCAGCCTGGCTGTAGCGGGGGGGCACAATGAGCAGTTCTTC. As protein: CASSLAVAGGHNEQFF.

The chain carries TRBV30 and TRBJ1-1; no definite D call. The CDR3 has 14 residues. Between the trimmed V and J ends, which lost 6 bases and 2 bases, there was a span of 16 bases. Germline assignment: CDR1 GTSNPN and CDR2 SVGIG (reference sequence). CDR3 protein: CACSVSGVNTEAFF. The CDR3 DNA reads TGTGCCTGCTCCGTGAGCGGAGTAAACACTGAAGCTTTCTTT.

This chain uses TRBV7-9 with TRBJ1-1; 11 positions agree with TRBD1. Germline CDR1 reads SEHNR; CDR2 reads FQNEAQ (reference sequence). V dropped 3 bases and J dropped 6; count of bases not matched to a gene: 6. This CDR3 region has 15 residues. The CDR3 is CASSFTGTGGSEAFF. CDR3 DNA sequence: TGTGCCAGCAGCTTCACCGGGACAGGGGGATCTGAAGCTTTCTTT.

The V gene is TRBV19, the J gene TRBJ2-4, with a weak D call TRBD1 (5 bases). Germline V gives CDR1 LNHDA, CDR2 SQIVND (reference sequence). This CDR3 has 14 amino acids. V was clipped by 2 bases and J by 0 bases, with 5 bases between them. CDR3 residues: CASSIQGAKNIQYF. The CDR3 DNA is TGTGCCAGTAGTATACAGGGAGCCAAAAACATTCAGTACTTC.

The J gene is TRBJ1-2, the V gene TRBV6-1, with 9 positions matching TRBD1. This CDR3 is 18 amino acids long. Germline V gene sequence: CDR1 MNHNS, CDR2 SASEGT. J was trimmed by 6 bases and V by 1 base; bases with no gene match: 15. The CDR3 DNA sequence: TGTGCCAGCAGTGAAGACCTCCCCTCGGGACAGGGATTGGATGGCTACACCTTC. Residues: CASSEDLPSGQGLDGYTF.

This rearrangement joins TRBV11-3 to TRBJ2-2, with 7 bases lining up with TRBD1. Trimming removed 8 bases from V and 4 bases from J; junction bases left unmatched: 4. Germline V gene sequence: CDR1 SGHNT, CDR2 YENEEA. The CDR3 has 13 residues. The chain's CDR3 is CASETGTTGELFF. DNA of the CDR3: TGTGCCAGCGAGACAGGGACCACCGGGGAGCTGTTTTTT.